Listed below are T cell receptor beta chains from one sample, sequenced in a study of T cells in Graves' hyperthyroidism and ophthalmopathy. TCRdb passed the multiplex PCR reads through MiXCR, listing each CDR3 protein once. The repertoire includes about 420,000 distinct CDR3 sequences, roughly 13% of them detected once, and 5% to 6% sits in the top ten. Sequencing was performed on blood. These receptors originate from a woman younger than 30 with Graves' hyperthyroidism. Each CDR3 is given with its conserved first and last residue. Fields, in order: clone size, D gene, V gene, J gene, CDR3 DNA, CDR3 protein. D genes are given only for firm matches. Rows may omit the clone size; those that give it use once, few, many or a size class.

size: few
D: NA
V: TRBV6-1
J: TRBJ2-5
DNA: TGTGCCAGCAGTTATGTTTCCCGTCAAGAGACCCAGTACTTC
CDR3: CASSYVSRQETQYF

size: NA
D: NA
V: TRBV6-1
J: TRBJ1-5
DNA: TGTGCCAGCAGTGAACTCCTTATGCAGGGTCAGCCCCAGCATTTT
CDR3: CASSELLMQGQPQHF

size: NA
D: NA
V: TRBV29-1
J: TRBJ1-1
DNA: TGCAGCGTTGAAGTCCGGGGGGGGAACACTGAAGCTTTCTTT
CDR3: CSVEVRGGNTEAFF

size: NA
D: NA
V: TRBV19
J: TRBJ2-7
DNA: TGTGCCAGTAGTATTTCCCGTGGGAGCTCCTACGAGCAGTACTTC
CDR3: CASSISRGSSYEQYF

size: few
D: NA
V: TRBV5-1
J: TRBJ2-5
DNA: TGCGCCAGCAGCTTGGATGCCGGTCAAGAGACCCAGTACTTC
CDR3: CASSLDAGQETQYF

size: few
D: TRBD2
V: TRBV9
J: TRBJ2-1
DNA: TGTGCCAGCAGCGTAGAAGCGGGAGTATCCTACAATGAGCAGTTCTTC
CDR3: CASSVEAGVSYNEQFF

size: many
D: NA
V: TRBV7-2
J: TRBJ1-6
DNA: TGTGCCAGCGTCTCAGGGCCGAACGATTCACCCCTCCACTTT
CDR3: CASVSGPNDSPLHF

size: many
D: NA
V: TRBV28
J: TRBJ2-7
DNA: TGTGCCAGCAGTTTCGAAGGACTGTCGAACTACGAGCAGTACTTC
CDR3: CASSFEGLSNYEQYF

size: NA
D: TRBD1
V: TRBV5-1
J: TRBJ2-7
DNA: TGCGCCAGCAGCATAGGGACAGGGGCCCACGAGCAGTACTTC
CDR3: CASSIGTGAHEQYF

size: many
D: NA
V: TRBV5-5
J: TRBJ1-2
DNA: TGTGCCAGCAGCTTGCAGAGCGCCCAGGGGGGCTACACCTTC
CDR3: CASSLQSAQGGYTF

size: many
D: TRBD1
V: TRBV7-9
J: TRBJ2-7
DNA: TGTGCCAGCAGCCTAAACCGACAGGGGAACAACGAGCAGTACTTC
CDR3: CASSLNRQGNNEQYF

size: NA
D: NA
V: TRBV29-1
J: TRBJ2-7
DNA: TGCAGCGTTGGAGGACGGAACTCCTACGAGCAGTACTTC
CDR3: CSVGGRNSYEQYF

size: NA
D: NA
V: TRBV11-2
J: TRBJ2-5
DNA: TGTGCCAGCTTGCGGCCGGGTAGCGGCCAAGAGACCCAGTACTTC
CDR3: CASLRPGSGQETQYF

size: many
D: NA
V: TRBV12-3/TRBV12-4
J: TRBJ1-1
DNA: TGTGCCAGCAGCACGGGACACATGAACACTGAAGCTTTCTTT
CDR3: CASSTGHMNTEAFF

size: many
D: TRBD1
V: TRBV27
J: TRBJ2-1
DNA: TGTGCCAGCAGTTTACATGGGACAGGGCACAATGAGCAGTTCTTC
CDR3: CASSLHGTGHNEQFF

size: NA
D: TRBD1
V: TRBV27
J: TRBJ1-2
DNA: TGTGCCAGCAGTTTATCAGTACAGGGGGGTAACTATGGCTACACCTTC
CDR3: CASSLSVQGGNYGYTF

size: many
D: TRBD1
V: TRBV12-3/TRBV12-4
J: TRBJ2-7
DNA: TGTGCCAGCAGTTTAGTGGCGACAGGGGTCGCCGAGCAGTACTTC
CDR3: CASSLVATGVAEQYF

size: few
D: NA
V: TRBV5-1
J: TRBJ1-1
DNA: TGCGCCAGCAGCTCGGAGGGGGACACTGAAGCTTTCTTT
CDR3: CASSSEGDTEAFF

size: NA
D: TRBD2
V: TRBV30
J: TRBJ2-7
DNA: TGTGCCTGGAGTAGACTAAGAGCGGGAGGGCCCCACGAGCAGTACTTC
CDR3: CAWSRLRAGGPHEQYF

size: many
D: NA
V: TRBV7-9
J: TRBJ1-1
DNA: TGTGCCAGCAGCCCCCAACCGGGACCGCGGCCCACTGAAGCTTTCTTT
CDR3: CASSPQPGPRPTEAFF

size: many
D: NA
V: TRBV28
J: TRBJ2-7
DNA: TGTGCCAGCAGTTTATCACAGTTCGGGTACGAGCAGTACTTC
CDR3: CASSLSQFGYEQYF

size: few
D: NA
V: TRBV6-1
J: TRBJ1-5
DNA: TGTGCCAGCAGCCGGACAGTGTTCAATCAGCCCCAGCATTTT
CDR3: CASSRTVFNQPQHF

size: many
D: TRBD2
V: TRBV2
J: TRBJ2-7
DNA: TGTGCCAGCAGTGCCTCTACTAGCGGCCTGCTCTACGAGCAGTACTTC
CDR3: CASSASTSGLLYEQYF

size: many
D: NA
V: TRBV30
J: TRBJ2-2
DNA: TGTGCCTGGAGTGTTAGAAATCTAGAAACCGGGGAGCTGTTTTTT
CDR3: CAWSVRNLETGELFF

size: NA
D: NA
V: TRBV7-2
J: TRBJ2-2
DNA: TGTGCCAGCAGCCGAGGGGGGACTACCTCCGGGGAGCTGTTTTTT
CDR3: CASSRGGTTSGELFF

size: many
D: TRBD1
V: TRBV30
J: TRBJ1-1
DNA: TGTGCCTGGCAACACAGGGGCACTGAAGCTTTCTTT
CDR3: CAWQHRGTEAFF

size: many
D: TRBD2
V: TRBV7-2
J: TRBJ2-7
DNA: TGTGCCAGCAGCGCCATAGCGGGAGGGCTGATCGAGCAGTACTTC
CDR3: CASSAIAGGLIEQYF

size: many
D: NA
V: TRBV29-1
J: TRBJ2-3
DNA: TGCAGCTTAGAACAGGGTACAGATACGCAGTATTTT
CDR3: CSLEQGTDTQYF

size: many
D: NA
V: TRBV5-5
J: TRBJ2-1
DNA: TGTGCCAGCAGCTTGGCCCAGGGGTTAAACAATGAGCAGTTCTTC
CDR3: CASSLAQGLNNEQFF

size: many
D: TRBD1
V: TRBV29-1
J: TRBJ2-3
DNA: TGCAGCGCCCCTGACAGGGCGTTTTCAGATACGCAGTATTTT
CDR3: CSAPDRAFSDTQYF

size: many
D: TRBD1
V: TRBV28
J: TRBJ2-3
DNA: TGTGCCAGCAGTGTAACAGGGGCACAACAGTATTTT
CDR3: CASSVTGAQQYF

size: NA
D: TRBD1
V: TRBV29-1
J: TRBJ2-2
DNA: TGCAGCGTTGTAACAGGGGTAGAGCTGTTTTTT
CDR3: CSVVTGVELFF

size: NA
D: NA
V: TRBV20-1
J: TRBJ1-2
DNA: TGCAGTGCTAGAGATTCGTCGCGGGGAGGCTACACCTTC
CDR3: CSARDSSRGGYTF

size: many
D: TRBD1
V: TRBV27
J: TRBJ2-7
DNA: TGTGCCAGCAGTCTTTGGGACAGGGGACACGAGCAGTACTTC
CDR3: CASSLWDRGHEQYF

size: many
D: NA
V: TRBV5-8
J: TRBJ2-5
DNA: TGTGCCAGCAGCTGTGGGACCCAGTACTTC
CDR3: CASSCGTQYF

size: NA
D: NA
V: TRBV6-1
J: TRBJ1-1
DNA: TGTGCCAGCAGTGGGACATTAAGGGTGAACACTGAAGCTTTCTTT
CDR3: CASSGTLRVNTEAFF

size: NA
D: TRBD2
V: TRBV27
J: TRBJ2-5
DNA: TGTGCCAGCAGTTTTCATCCGACTAGCGGGGGACAAGAGACCCAGTACTTC
CDR3: CASSFHPTSGGQETQYF

size: many
D: NA
V: TRBV20-1
J: TRBJ2-7
DNA: TGCAGTGCTAGAGATCAGGATAGCGGAAGGAGCTCCTACGAGCAGTACTTC
CDR3: CSARDQDSGRSSYEQYF

size: many
D: TRBD2
V: TRBV20-1
J: TRBJ2-3
DNA: TGCAGTGCTAGATGGCTAGCGGGAGCTAATACGCAGTATTTT
CDR3: CSARWLAGANTQYF

size: few
D: NA
V: TRBV2
J: TRBJ1-5
DNA: TGTGCCAGCAGTGCACTGATAGACAATCAGCCCCAGCATTTT
CDR3: CASSALIDNQPQHF

size: few
D: NA
V: TRBV19
J: TRBJ2-4
DNA: TGTGCCAGTAGGACCACAGGGCTAGCCAAAAACATTCAGTACTTC
CDR3: CASRTTGLAKNIQYF

size: NA
D: TRBD2
V: TRBV11-2
J: TRBJ2-2
DNA: TGTGCCAGCAGCTTAGATGGGAAGGGACTAGCGGGAAACACCGGGGAGCTGTTTTTT
CDR3: CASSLDGKGLAGNTGELFF

size: NA
D: NA
V: TRBV25-1
J: TRBJ1-6
DNA: TGTGCCAGCAGAGACAGGTCGGGGTCACCCCTCCACTTT
CDR3: CASRDRSGSPLHF

size: many
D: TRBD1
V: TRBV9
J: TRBJ1-2
DNA: TGTGCCAGCAGCGCCGGGACAGGGAACTATGGCTACACCTTC
CDR3: CASSAGTGNYGYTF

size: NA
D: TRBD1
V: TRBV4-1
J: TRBJ1-1
DNA: TGCGCCAGCAGCCAAGATCTCAGGAGGACAGGGCCCGTATTACCTGAAGCTTTCTTT
CDR3: CASSQDLRRTGPVLPEAFF

size: NA
D: TRBD2
V: TRBV27
J: TRBJ2-3
DNA: TGTGCCAGCAGTTTATCGTTGGGACTAGCGGGATCGTGGTACACAGATACGCAGTATTTT
CDR3: CASSLSLGLAGSWYTDTQYF

size: few
D: NA
V: TRBV7-2
J: TRBJ1-2
DNA: TGTGCCAGCAGCCAGCGGGAAAGCTATGGCTACACCTTC
CDR3: CASSQRESYGYTF

size: NA
D: NA
V: TRBV20-1
J: TRBJ2-2
DNA: TGCAGTGCCTATGACAGGGGAGGGACCGGGGAGCTGTTTTTT
CDR3: CSAYDRGGTGELFF

size: NA
D: NA
V: TRBV19
J: TRBJ1-1
DNA: TGTGCCAGTAGTATGAGGGACACCTGGGGGACTGAAGCTTTCTTT
CDR3: CASSMRDTWGTEAFF

size: NA
D: NA
V: TRBV12-3/TRBV12-4
J: TRBJ1-1
DNA: TGTGCCAGCAGATACGGACGGGATAACACTGAAGCTTTCTTT
CDR3: CASRYGRDNTEAFF

size: many
D: TRBD1
V: TRBV3-1
J: TRBJ1-2
DNA: TGTGCCAGCAGCCACGGACAGGCCTATGGCTACACCTTC
CDR3: CASSHGQAYGYTF

size: few
D: NA
V: TRBV7-2
J: TRBJ2-2
DNA: TGTGCCAGCAGCTCGACTAGTCTTAACACCGGGGAGCTGTTTTTT
CDR3: CASSSTSLNTGELFF

size: many
D: TRBD1
V: TRBV2
J: TRBJ2-1
DNA: TGTGCCAGCAGTGAAGGTGGGACAGTGAGCTGGGGCGCCTACAATGAGCAGTTCTTC
CDR3: CASSEGGTVSWGAYNEQFF

size: many
D: NA
V: TRBV19
J: TRBJ1-1
DNA: TGTGCCAGTAGTACCTTTTCTCGGGCTGAAGCTTTCTTT
CDR3: CASSTFSRAEAFF

size: many
D: NA
V: TRBV29-1
J: TRBJ2-6
DNA: TGCAGCGTGAACTCTGGGGCCAACGTCCTGACTTTC
CDR3: CSVNSGANVLTF

size: many
D: NA
V: TRBV18
J: TRBJ2-7
DNA: TGTGCCAGCTCACCACATAGAGACTACGAGCAGTACTTC
CDR3: CASSPHRDYEQYF

size: NA
D: NA
V: TRBV12-3/TRBV12-4
J: TRBJ1-1
DNA: TGTGCCAGCAGCTTACAGGGTTATGAAGCTTTCTTT
CDR3: CASSLQGYEAFF